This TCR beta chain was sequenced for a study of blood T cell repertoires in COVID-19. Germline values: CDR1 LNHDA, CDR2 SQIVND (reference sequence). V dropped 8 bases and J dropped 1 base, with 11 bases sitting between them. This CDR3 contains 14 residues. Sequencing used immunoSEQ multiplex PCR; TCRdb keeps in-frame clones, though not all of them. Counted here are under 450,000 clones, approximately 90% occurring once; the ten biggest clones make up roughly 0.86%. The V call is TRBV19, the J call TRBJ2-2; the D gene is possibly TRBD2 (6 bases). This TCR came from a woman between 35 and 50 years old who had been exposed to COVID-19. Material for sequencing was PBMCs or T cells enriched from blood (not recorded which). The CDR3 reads CASRAGWNTGELFF. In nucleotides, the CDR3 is TGTGCCAGTCGCGCGGGGTGGAACACCGGGGAGCTGTTTTTT.